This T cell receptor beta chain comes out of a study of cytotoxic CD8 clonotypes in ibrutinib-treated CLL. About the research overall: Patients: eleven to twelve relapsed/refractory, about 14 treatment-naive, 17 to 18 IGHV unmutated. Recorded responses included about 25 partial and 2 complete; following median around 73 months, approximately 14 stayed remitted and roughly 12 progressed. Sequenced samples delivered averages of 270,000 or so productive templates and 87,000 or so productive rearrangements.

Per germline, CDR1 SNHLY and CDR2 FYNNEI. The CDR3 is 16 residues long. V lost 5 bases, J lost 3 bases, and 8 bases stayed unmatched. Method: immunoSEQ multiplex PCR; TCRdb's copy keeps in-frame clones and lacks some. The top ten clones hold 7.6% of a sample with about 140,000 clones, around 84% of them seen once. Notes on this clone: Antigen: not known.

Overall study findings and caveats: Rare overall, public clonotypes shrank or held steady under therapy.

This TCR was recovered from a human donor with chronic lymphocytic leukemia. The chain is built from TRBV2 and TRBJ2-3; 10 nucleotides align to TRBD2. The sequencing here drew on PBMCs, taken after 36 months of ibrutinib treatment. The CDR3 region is CASSTLSGRRTDTQYF. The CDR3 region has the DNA TGTGCCAGCAGTACCCTTAGCGGGAGGCGGACAGATACGCAGTATTTT.